The clone carrying this T cell receptor (beta chain) has only one observation. Antigen unknown. Researchers set a sequencing depth target of 1 in 200,000 to 1 in 1 million T cells. Assay used: immunoSEQ multiplex PCR; TCRdb lists only in-frame clones, some missing. The table records around 27,000 clones, approximately 54% of them present only once. This record belongs to a study of cytotoxic CD8 clonotypes in ibrutinib-treated CLL. Study details: Among the patients, over 9 presented as relapsed/refractory and around 15 as treatment-naive; around 18 showed unmutated IGHV. The sample average was approximately 250,000 productive templates and fewer than 95,000 productive rearrangements. General study results and limits: There were few public clonotypes, and on treatment they contracted or stayed stable.

The CDR3 runs to 15 residues. Germline CDR1 and CDR2: SGHVS and FQNEAQ. V shed 0 bases and J 9 bases; nucleotides not matched to a gene: 6. The sample here was PBMCs, taken before ibrutinib treatment. The chain carries TRBV7-8 and TRBJ2-5; 11 positions match TRBD2. This TCR was recovered from a human donor with chronic lymphocytic leukemia. DNA of the CDR3: TGTGCCAGCAGCTTAGCCCTTAGCGGGGGGGCCCCCCAGTACTTC. Protein product: CASSLALSGGAPQYF.